This T cell receptor (beta chain) was identified during a study of OX40 agonist ivuxolimab in advanced cancers. The germline V gene encodes CDR1 MNHEY and CDR2 SMNVEV (reference sequence). This CDR3 has 13 amino acids. V was clipped by 2 bases and J by 3 bases, with 8 bases between them. Clones were sequenced by immunoSEQ multiplex PCR, and TCRdb holds only the in-frame ones, with some missing. The table includes around 26,000 clones, 88% detected once. This clonotype was sampled from an adult with an advanced solid tumor such as melanoma, head and neck, liver or kidney cancer. This sample comprised CD4+ or CD8+ T cells sorted from blood, obtained in a trial of the OX40 agonist ivuxolimab. The chain employs TRBV27 and TRBJ2-7, with D possibly matching TRBD2 (6 bases). The CDR3 DNA sequence: TGTGCCAGCAGTTTAGGGACTGGCTACGAGCAGTACTTC. The encoded protein is CASSLGTGYEQYF.